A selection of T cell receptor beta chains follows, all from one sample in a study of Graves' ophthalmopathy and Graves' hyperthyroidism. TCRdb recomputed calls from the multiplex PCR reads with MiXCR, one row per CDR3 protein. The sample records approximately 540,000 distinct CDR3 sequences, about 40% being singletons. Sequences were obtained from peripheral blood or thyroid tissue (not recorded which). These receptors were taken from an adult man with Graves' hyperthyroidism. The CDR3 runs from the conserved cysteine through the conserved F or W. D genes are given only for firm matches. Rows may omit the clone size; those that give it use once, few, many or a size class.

CSARPLGEKLFF TGCAGTGCTCGCCCGTTGGGGGAAAAACTGTTTTTT NA NA TRBJ1-4 12 TRBV20-1
CSVEGRTATDTQYF TGCAGCGTTGAAGGTCGAACAGCCACAGATACGCAGTATTTT NA NA TRBJ2-3 14 TRBV29-1
CASSSLPLLDAFF TGTGCCAGCAGCTCCCTCCCTTTGCTTGACGCTTTCTTT NA NA TRBJ1-1 13 TRBV11-2
CASSQGGGHTYEQYF TGTGCCAGCAGCCAAGGTGGGGGACACACCTACGAGCAGTACTTC NA many TRBJ2-7 15 TRBV3-1
CATTRTEGYNEQYF TGTGCCACCACCAGGACAGAAGGCTACAATGAGCAGTACTTC NA NA TRBJ2-7 14 TRBV15
CSASRDLRYTQYF TGCAGTGCTAGCCGGGACTTAAGGTATACGCAGTATTTT NA once TRBJ2-3 13 TRBV20-1
CSARDLRAEFEQYF TGCAGTGCTAGAGACCTTAGGGCGGAGTTCGAGCAGTACTTC NA NA TRBJ2-7 14 TRBV20-1
CASSLVGGAYNEQYF TGTGCCAGCAGCTTAGTGGGGGGCGCCTACAATGAGCAGTACTTC NA NA TRBJ2-7 15 TRBV11-3
CASTRSGSPYEQYF TGTGCCAGCACCAGGAGCGGGTCCCCCTACGAGCAGTACTTC NA many TRBJ2-7 14 TRBV7-9
CASSLALRGRIHF TGTGCCAGCAGTTTAGCGCTCCGGGGGCGCATCCACTTT NA many TRBJ1-6 13 TRBV12-3/TRBV12-4
CASSLDMWAQGGTGELFF TGTGCCAGCAGCTTAGATATGTGGGCACAGGGCGGCACCGGGGAGCTGTTTTTT NA few TRBJ2-2 18 TRBV7-9
CASSPRGVGSPLHF TGTGCCAGCTCCCCAAGGGGTGTTGGGTCACCCCTCCACTTT NA few TRBJ1-6 14 TRBV18
CASSQDRTGLSTEAFF TGTGCCAGCAGCCAAGATCGGACGGGCTTGAGCACTGAAGCTTTCTTT NA once TRBJ1-1 16 TRBV3-1
CSAVRGIIQYF TGCAGTGCTGTCAGGGGTATCATTCAGTACTTC NA few TRBJ2-4 11 TRBV20-1
CSARMGGTYEQYF TGCAGTGCTAGAATGGGGGGAACCTACGAGCAGTACTTC NA many TRBJ2-7 13 TRBV20-1
CASSRTGTSGSYEQYF TGCGCCAGCAGCCGCACCGGGACTAGCGGTTCCTACGAGCAGTACTTC TRBD2 NA TRBJ2-7 16 TRBV7-8
CASSEAPGVTYEQYF TGTGCCAGCAGTGAAGCCCCAGGGGTCACCTACGAGCAGTACTTC NA many TRBJ2-7 15 TRBV2
CSVEGGQTYEQYF TGCAGCGTTGAAGGAGGACAGACCTACGAGCAGTACTTC NA many TRBJ2-7 13 TRBV29-1
CAISDQDRANTEAFF TGTGCCATCAGTGACCAGGACAGGGCCAACACTGAAGCTTTCTTT TRBD1 many TRBJ1-1 15 TRBV10-3
CASSSGQQGVNTEAFF TGTGCCAGCAGTTCCGGACAACAGGGGGTGAACACTGAAGCTTTCTTT TRBD1 NA TRBJ1-1 16 TRBV27
CASSPSHRETGYTF TGTGCCAGCTCACCAAGTCACCGCGAAACGGGCTACACCTTC NA NA TRBJ1-2 14 TRBV18
CSARDDRGGLEKLFF TGCAGTGCTAGAGATGACAGGGGCGGTCTCGAAAAACTGTTTTTT TRBD1 NA TRBJ1-4 15 TRBV20-1
CASSQRQGNYGYTF TGTGCCAGCAGTCAACGACAGGGAAACTATGGCTACACCTTC TRBD1 many TRBJ1-2 14 TRBV6-6
CASSLEGVETQYF TGTGCCAGCAGCTTAGAGGGGGTGGAGACCCAGTACTTC NA many TRBJ2-5 13 TRBV7-2
CASSQLGQQYF TGTGCCAGCAGCCAGCTAGGACAGCAGTACTTC NA NA TRBJ2-7 11 TRBV3-1
CASSLGVTGITGAFF TGTGCCAGCAGCTTAGGGGTGACAGGGATAACGGGAGCTTTCTTT TRBD1 many TRBJ1-1 15 TRBV7-9
CASSFGLAGWYEQYF TGTGCCAGCAGTTTTGGGCTAGCGGGATGGTACGAGCAGTACTTC TRBD2 many TRBJ2-7 15 TRBV12-3/TRBV12-4
CASILRQRNEKLFF TGTGCCAGCATCCTACGACAGCGTAATGAAAAACTGTTTTTT NA many TRBJ1-4 14 TRBV6-5
CSARGVGTQYF TGCAGTGCTAGAGGGGTAGGGACCCAGTACTTC NA NA TRBJ2-5 11 TRBV20-1
CASSQEGDRGTADTQYF TGTGCCAGCAGCCAAGAGGGCGACAGGGGAACGGCAGATACGCAGTATTTT TRBD1 NA TRBJ2-3 17 TRBV7-2
CSVEVGVVSSGYTF TGCAGCGTTGAAGTGGGGGTCGTTTCTTCTGGCTACACCTTC NA NA TRBJ1-2 14 TRBV29-1
CSVDGARLVTDTQYF TGCAGCGTTGATGGGGCGCGGCTAGTCACAGATACGCAGTATTTT NA NA TRBJ2-3 15 TRBV29-1
CASSFLNTGELFF TGTGCCAGCAGCTTTCTTAACACCGGGGAGCTGTTTTTT NA NA TRBJ2-2 13 TRBV5-4
CARDQGVLGSPLHF TGTGCTAGAGATCAGGGCGTACTGGGCTCACCCCTCCACTTT NA NA TRBJ1-6 14 TRBV25-1
CASSIVGVIAQETQYF TGTGCCAGTAGTATAGTTGGAGTCATAGCCCAAGAGACCCAGTACTTC NA many TRBJ2-5 16 TRBV19
CASSPRWTASF TGTGCCAGCAGTCCCAGATGGACAGCATCCTTC NA NA TRBJ1-2 11 TRBV2
CASSKDIAYEHF TGTGCCAGCAGCAAGGACATCGCCTACGAGCATTTT NA NA TRBJ1-5 12 TRBV7-2
CASSPEHEQYF TGTGCCAGCAGCCCAGAACACGAGCAGTACTTC NA NA TRBJ2-7 11 TRBV7-2
CATSDSRRDSNYGYTF TGTGCCACCAGTGATTCACGCCGGGACAGTAACTATGGCTACACCTTC TRBD1 NA TRBJ1-2 16 TRBV24-1
CASSLTGNGNQQYF TGTGCCAGCAGCTTGACTGGGAATGGGAATCAGCAGTACTTC NA NA TRBJ2-7 14 TRBV7-2
CATSDLRTGGNTGELFF TGTGCCACCAGTGATTTGAGAACAGGGGGGAACACCGGGGAGCTGTTTTTT TRBD1 many TRBJ2-2 17 TRBV24-1
CASSLAVETQHF TGTGCCAGCAGCTTGGCCGTGGAGACCCAGCATTTT NA NA TRBJ1-5 12 TRBV12-3/TRBV12-4
CASSVGTGGAEAFF TGTGCCAGCAGCGTGGGGACCGGCGGGGCTGAAGCTTTCTTT NA many TRBJ1-1 14 TRBV9
CAGRDRLAGSDTQYF TGTGCCGGCAGAGATCGACTAGCGGGATCAGATACGCAGTATTTT TRBD2 NA TRBJ2-3 15 TRBV2
CSVRGGELFF TGCAGCGTTAGGGGCGGGGAGCTGTTTTTT NA few TRBJ2-2 10 TRBV29-1
CASSLLEGTDTQYF TGTGCCAGCAGTTTACTAGAGGGAACAGATACGCAGTATTTT NA NA TRBJ2-3 14 TRBV12-3/TRBV12-4
CASSSGQGIGYGYTF TGTGCCAGCTCATCCGGACAGGGGATCGGCTATGGCTACACCTTC TRBD1 few TRBJ1-2 15 TRBV7-8
CSGQGDNQPQHF TGCAGCGGACAGGGGGATAATCAGCCCCAGCATTTT TRBD1 NA TRBJ1-5 12 TRBV29-1
CASSAGHRGEQYF TGTGCCAGCAGCGCCGGACACCGTGGGGAGCAGTACTTC NA many TRBJ2-7 13 TRBV5-8